This T cell receptor beta chain stems from a study of Graves' ophthalmopathy and Graves' hyperthyroidism (dated by TCRdb to the late 2010s). Context from the whole study: Peripheral blood was collected at initial diagnosis, before any treatment. In total, 135 blood samples were TCR-sequenced: approximately 42 ophthalmopathy, about 75 hyperthyroidism and approximately 17 hyperthyroidism-to-ophthalmopathy patients. After sampling, hyperthyroidism patients received methimazole starting at 30 mg daily, and ophthalmopathy patients received high-dose intravenous methylprednisolone. The study used TCR beta repertoire signatures to distinguish Graves' ophthalmopathy from Graves' hyperthyroidism and to predict progression to ophthalmopathy. To explore V-J signatures that distinguish ophthalmopathy from hyperthyroidism, a discovery set of about a hundred patients was enrolled, made up of over 40 with ophthalmopathy and 57 with stable hyperthyroidism. T-cell repertoires of thyroid tissue and blood were compared in six or seven hyperthyroidism patients. An independent validation cohort comprised 18 to 20 hyperthyroidism patients and roughly 15 patients who later progressed from hyperthyroidism to ophthalmopathy. The study at large found these results: Sample size was not statistically predetermined, and group allocation was not concealed from the investigators. In validation, the model predicted ophthalmopathy progression with about 71% sensitivity and roughly 78% specificity; eleven to twelve predicted patients were CT-confirmed with GO in a median of approximately 6.5 months. Ophthalmopathy was separated from stable hyperthyroidism by the 13-signature model with about 90% sensitivity and less than 82% specificity in cross-validation and with 80%/75% in the test set. Most expanded thyroid clonotypes with a frequency above 0.001 also appeared in blood, which suggests that blood repertoires may reflect the immune response in the thyroid.

This clonotype was seen repeatedly, ten times or more. Which antigen it targets is not known. No clone much larger than this one lies a single base away; base qualities are absent. For repertoire sequencing, TCR beta CDR3 regions were amplified from RNA transcripts. A first-round RT-PCR used HTBI primers with the Qiagen OneStep RT-PCR kit, followed by a second-round multiplex PCR, size selection and purification. Libraries were sequenced on an Illumina HiSeq2000 using paired-end 100 bp reads. Turning to the authors' computational methods: SOAPnuke was used for read processing, and reads with adapters, uncalled bases, a mean Phred below 15, or no exact constant-primer or identifier match were discarded. High-quality paired reads were merged with COPE v1.2.5. Each unique nucleotide sequence was treated as a clonotype, and MiTCR v1.1 was used to align the clonotypes to the IMGT TRB V, D and J references. The analysis was limited to V-J combinations with a frequency above 0.0001, which together covered roughly 99% of repertoires. A TCR clonal expansion and chaos score per V-J combination was defined as the ratio of F50 clonal expansion to chaos observed in the TCRdist matrix. Welch's t-statistics and random forest were used to reduce the features to some 13 V-J combinations, which were then used as input to a naive Bayes classifier. Thyroid-blood repertoire similarity was quantified with the Morisita-Horn index. Using fastp trimming at Q25 and MiXCR clonotype assembly, TCRdb reanalyzed the public sequencing data and kept in-frame beta chains. Each CDR3 protein gets just one entry, which takes the most common genes and DNA from the rows behind it. V and J calls and clone size were set by TCRdb, not the authors. This sample gives hundreds of thousands of distinct CDR3 sequences in total; about 40% of them show up just once. In total, the top ten clones hold over 2.5% of the sample.

Patients with ophthalmopathy had moderately to severely active disease, with a Clinical Activity Score of 3 or more, a NOSPECS grade of 4 or more, and a disease duration of less than 3 months. Patients were excluded if they had other autoimmune diseases, uncontrolled infections, pregnancy or lactation. Diagnosis relied on clinical symptoms, serum thyroxine, TRAb, thyroid ultrasound and orbital computed tomography. Ficoll-Paque density gradient centrifugation was used to isolate PBMCs from around 10 ml of fresh peripheral blood. Trizol reagent was used to extract the total RNA, and its quality was then checked on an Agilent 2100 Bioanalyzer. The germline V gene specifies SQVTM as CDR1 and ANQGSEA as CDR2. The CDR3 has 13 amino acids, counting the end cysteine and phenylalanine. The read is trimmed to its CDR3 DNA, 39 bases read in frame from base 1. Trimming takes 4 bases from V and 0 bases from J, and the germline ends sit 10 bases apart.

Sequencing used peripheral blood. The clonotype comes from an adult man with Graves' ophthalmopathy. In this chain, TRBV29-1 is recombined with TRBJ2-7, with the D gene not clear enough to name. The CDR3 corresponds to CSVGRINSYEQYF. The DNA is TGCAGCGTTGGACGGATCAACTCCTACGAGCAGTACTTC.